A single sample is the source of the 22 T cell receptor beta chains below, sequenced in a study of T cells after yellow fever vaccination. TCRdb re-called the 5' RACE reads with MiXCR, one entry per CDR3 protein. This table holds around 320,000 distinct CDR3 sequences, around 4.4% found once. Specimen: PBMCs, collected 15 days after the yellow fever booster vaccination. These receptors came from a young man who received the YFV17D yellow fever vaccine.

This clonotype was observed a handful of times. The chain joins TRBV18 to TRBJ2-3; D is unresolved. The germline V gene encodes CDR1 KGHSH and CDR2 LQKENI. V was clipped by 6 bases and J by 4 bases, with 11 bases between them. CDR3 length: 13 amino acids. CDR3 protein: CASSFGLSDTQYF. In DNA form, the CDR3 reads TGTGCCAGCTCTTTCGGGCTTTCAGATACGCAGTATTTT.

This clonotype has at least ten counts. The CDR3 bases are TGCGCCAGCAGCTCCGGAAGAGGACGGGGCGGGGAGCTGTTTTTT. It specifies CASSSGRGRGGELFF. The J gene is TRBJ2-2, the V gene TRBV5-1; the D gene is possibly TRBD2 (5 bases). The germline V gene encodes CDR1 SGHRS and CDR2 YFSETQ. This CDR3 contains 15 residues. V was trimmed by 3 bases and J by 7 bases, leaving 16 bases between them.

The gene calls are TRBV5-1 and TRBJ2-2; the D gene could be TRBD1 or TRBD2 (5 bases each). This CDR3 contains 16 residues. Germline V gene sequence: CDR1 SGHRS, CDR2 YFSETQ. Trimming took 0 bases from V and 0 from J, leaving 9 bases between them. The CDR3 DNA reads as TGCGCCAGCAGCTTGGGACTGGGGGCGAACACCGGGGAGCTGTTTTTT. This translates into CASSLGLGANTGELFF.

This clonotype was counted many times. Here the CDR3 DNA reads TGCGCCAGCAGCCAGGGGGTACTATCCTACAATGAGCAGTTCTTC. It encodes CASSQGVLSYNEQFF. The V call is TRBV5-1, the J call TRBJ2-1; the match to TRBD1 covers 7 bases. Trimming cost V 4 bases and J 1 base; bases outside gene matches: 5. CDR3 length: 15 residues. CDR1 is SGHRS and CDR2 is YFSETQ in the germline V gene. Supplemented by reference TRBV5-1 and TRBJ2-1, the full variable domain reads KAGVTQTPRYLIKTRGQQVTLSCSPISGHRSVSWYQQTPGQGLQFLFEYFSETQRNKGNFPGRFSGRQFSNSRSEMNVSTLELGDSALYLCASSQGVLSYNEQFFGPGTRLTVL.

The chain carries TRBV19 and TRBJ2-7; no reliable D call. Germline V lookup: CDR1 LNHDA, CDR2 SQIVND (reference sequence). The CDR3 totals 14 residues. V lost 5 bases, J lost 5 bases, and 16 bases lay in between. CDR3 DNA: TGTGCCAGTAGTGGCGGCAGCCTTCTAGACGAGCAGTACTTC. Its protein product is CASSGGSLLDEQYF.

This clonotype was detected only a few times. The chain joins TRBV27 to TRBJ2-5; the D gene is possibly TRBD2 (6 bases). Germline V gene sequence: CDR1 MNHEY, CDR2 SMNVEV (reference sequence). The CDR3 sequence is 15 residues long. V was cut by 7 bases and J by 4 bases, with 19 bases left in between. CDR3 nucleotides: TGTGCCAGCACCTCCCTGGAGGGTATCTTAGAGACCCAGTACTTC. Protein sequence: CASTSLEGILETQYF.

This clonotype was found many times. The chain recombines TRBV12-3 or TRBV12-4 with TRBJ1-5; a possible D gene is TRBD1 (5 bases). This CDR3 comprises 15 residues. V lost 3 bases and J 6 bases, leaving 15 bases between the germline ends. CDR3 coding DNA: TGTGCCAGCAGTTTGTTTGCGGGGGTTGGTCAGCCCCAGCATTTT. This translates into CASSLFAGVGQPQHF.

This clonotype occurred many times. V gene TRBV15 combines with J gene TRBJ2-1; TRBD2 agrees at 7 bases. V lost 5 bases to trimming and J lost 0 bases; unmatched junction nucleotides: 1. Germline loops: CDR1 LNHNV, CDR2 YYDKDF (reference sequence). CDR3 size: 14 residues. The CDR3 region has the DNA TGTGCCACCAGCCGCGGGAGCTCCTACAATGAGCAGTTCTTC. This encodes CATSRGSSYNEQFF.

The table lists this clonotype with many counts. V and J are TRBV7-8 and TRBJ2-2; D gene ambiguous. Germline CDR1 is SGHVS and CDR2 is FQNEAQ. CDR3 length: 13 amino acids. V lost 3 bases to trimming and J lost 5 bases, with 7 bases between them. CDR3 protein: CASSFGRTGELFF. CDR3 DNA sequence: TGTGCCAGCAGCTTTGGTAGGACCGGGGAGCTGTTTTTT.

This clonotype was counted a few times. The rearrangement joins TRBV5-1 to TRBJ1-5; D is undetermined. The ends were cut back, 5 bases at V and 2 bases at J, with 14 bases in the middle. Germline CDR1 SGHRS, CDR2 YFSETQ. The CDR3 contains 15 residues. CDR3 residues: CASRPTSSRNQPQHF. The CDR3 region has the DNA TGCGCCAGCAGACCGACGAGTTCTCGCAATCAGCCCCAGCATTTT.

This clonotype was found many times. The chain employs TRBV12-3 or TRBV12-4 and TRBJ2-5; TRBD1 aligns across 12 bases. The length of the CDR3 is 16 residues. V shed 5 bases and J 5 bases; nucleotides not matched to a gene: 9. Here the CDR3 reads CASSKGDRGLDETQYF. The CDR3 coding sequence is TGTGCCAGCAGTAAGGGGGACAGGGGGCTGGATGAGACCCAGTACTTC.

This clonotype was picked up many times. This chain links TRBV7-2 with TRBJ1-5; TRBD1 might be the D (6 bases). Trimming stripped 0 bases from V and 4 bases from J, with 13 bases between. The V gene's germline CDR1 is SGHTA and CDR2 FQGNSA. The CDR3 contains 16 residues. In DNA, the CDR3 is TGTGCCAGCAGCTTAGCGCTGGACAGACCAAATCAGCCCCAGCATTTT. This translates into CASSLALDRPNQPQHF.

This clonotype occurred many times. The rearrangement uses TRBV10-3 and TRBJ1-3, with 7 bases matching TRBD1. V lost 10 bases to trimming and J lost 1 base; unmatched junction nucleotides: 7. The CDR3 extends over 14 amino acids. The germline CDR1 and CDR2 sequences are ENHRY and SYGVKD. CDR3 sequence (DNA): TGTGCCACCCGGGACAGCAATTCTGGAAACACCATATATTTT. Translation gives CATRDSNSGNTIYF.

The CDR3 here is CATSSQIPQEQFF. The DNA of the CDR3 is TGTGCCACCAGCAGTCAAATCCCCCAGGAGCAGTTCTTC. This chain connects TRBV15 to TRBJ2-1; no reliable D call. CDR3 length: 13 residues. In germline, CDR1 is LNHNV, CDR2 YYDKDF (reference sequence). The V and J ends lost 3 bases and 10 bases respectively, with 13 bases between them.

Many counts were recorded for this clonotype. The chain combines TRBV5-1 with TRBJ2-2; tentatively, D is TRBD1 or TRBD2 (5 bases each). The CDR3 has 12 amino acids. Trimming removed 3 bases from V and 6 bases from J, with 6 bases in between. Germline assignment: CDR1 SGHRS and CDR2 YFSETQ. The CDR3 DNA reads TGCGCCAGCAGCTGGGACCCCGGGGAGCTGTTTTTT. Protein sequence: CASSWDPGELFF. Full variable domain (missing parts from reference TRBV5-1 and TRBJ2-2): KAGVTQTPRYLIKTRGQQVTLSCSPISGHRSVSWYQQTPGQGLQFLFEYFSETQRNKGNFPGRFSGRQFSNSRSEMNVSTLELGDSALYLCASSWDPGELFFGEGSRLTVL.

The chain has TRBV20-1 and TRBJ1-1; D is undetermined. The CDR3 has 12 residues. Looked up from germline, CDR1 is DFQATT and CDR2 is SNEGSKA (reference sequence). The V gene lost 5 bases and the J gene lost 1 base, with 8 bases spanning the gap. The CDR3 DNA reads TGCAGTGCTGGAAGTAAGAACACTGAAGCTTTCTTT. This encodes CSAGSKNTEAFF.

The rearrangement links TRBV5-5 to TRBJ1-1; tentative D call: TRBD1 (6 bases). V lost 2 bases and J 6 bases, leaving 17 bases between the germline ends. There are 15 residues in the CDR3. CDR1 is SGHKS, CDR2 YYEKEE, per germline (reference sequence). DNA for the CDR3: TGTGCCAGCAGCTTAGACCTAACAGGGATCTCTGAAGCTTTCTTT. This encodes CASSLDLTGISEAFF.

This clonotype showed up many times. V is TRBV7-2 and J is TRBJ1-3, with D unresolved. The ends were cut back, 1 base at V and 4 bases at J, with 11 bases in the middle. CDR1 and CDR2 (germline): SGHTA, FQGNSA. This CDR3 is built from 15 residues. The CDR3 bases are TGTGCCAGCAGCTTAGAAGTGACGGGAGGAAACACCATATATTTT. It yields the protein CASSLEVTGGNTIYF.

This clonotype was counted at least ten times. In DNA form, the CDR3 reads TGTGCCAGCAGCTCCTTGACTAGCGGGGTATTGCATGAGCAGTTCTTC. It translates to CASSSLTSGVLHEQFF. This chain links TRBV5-5 with TRBJ2-1; 11 nucleotides match TRBD2. CDR1 and CDR2 from the germline V gene are SGHKS and YYEKEE (reference sequence). The CDR3 spans 16 residues. Trimming at V came to 3 bases and at J to 8 bases, leaving 10 bases not matched to a gene.

The table lists this clonotype with many counts. The V gene is TRBV4-3, the J gene TRBJ2-3; 7 nucleotides agree with TRBD2. The germline V gene has CDR1 LGHNA and CDR2 YSLEER. This CDR3 comprises 15 residues. V shed 4 bases and J 2 bases; nucleotides not matched to a gene: 6. CDR3 nucleotides: TGCGCCAGCAGCCCCCGGGACTACTCCACAGATACGCAGTATTTT. This encodes CASSPRDYSTDTQYF.

The table lists this clonotype with many counts. The chain recombines TRBV27 with TRBJ1-2, with D maybe TRBD1 (6 bases). V was trimmed by 8 bases and J by 2 bases, leaving 18 bases between them. The CDR3 sequence is 15 residues long. The germline gives CDR1 MNHEY, CDR2 SMNVEV (reference sequence). The CDR3 nucleotides read TGTGCCAGCGGTTCCCTTCGGGGGCTCAACTATGGCTACACCTTC. It encodes CASGSLRGLNYGYTF.

This clonotype appeared once. V usage is TRBV5-1 and J usage is TRBJ2-5; possibly TRBD1 for D (6 bases). The V gene lost 0 bases and the J gene lost 4 bases, with 7 bases spanning the gap. The CDR3 is made up of 13 amino acids. Looked up from germline, CDR1 is SGHRS and CDR2 is YFSETQ. The CDR3 coding sequence is TGCGCCAGCAGCTTGGAGGACAGAGAGACCCAGTACTTC. As protein: CASSLEDRETQYF.